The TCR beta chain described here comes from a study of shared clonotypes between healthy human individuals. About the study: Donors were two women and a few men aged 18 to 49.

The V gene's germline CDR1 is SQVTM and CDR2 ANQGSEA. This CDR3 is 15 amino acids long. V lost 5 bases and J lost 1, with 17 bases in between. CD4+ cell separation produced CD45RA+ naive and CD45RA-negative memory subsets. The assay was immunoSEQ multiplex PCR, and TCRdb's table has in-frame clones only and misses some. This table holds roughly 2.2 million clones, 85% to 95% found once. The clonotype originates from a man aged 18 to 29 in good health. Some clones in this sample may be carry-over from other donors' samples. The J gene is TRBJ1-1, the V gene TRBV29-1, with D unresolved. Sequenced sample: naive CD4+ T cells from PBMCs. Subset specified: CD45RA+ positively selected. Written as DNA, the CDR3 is TGCAGCGTTTTTTATTGGGGAGCGGGGAACACTGAAGCTTTCTTT. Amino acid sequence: CSVFYWGAGNTEAFF.